This T cell receptor beta chain was found in a study of tumor-infiltrating lymphocytes in primary liver carcinoma. The wider study: The patients presented with primary liver carcinoma, which was managed through surgical resection.

RNA was extracted from whole blood without cell sorting, alongside germline DNA. TCR beta cDNA was prepared out of about 530 ng total RNA by means of a constant-region primer. Amplification in three nested multiplex PCR rounds with slightly modified ARM-PCR gave rise to TCR beta libraries. TCRdb re-derived calls from the multiplex PCR reads in MiXCR, one entry per CDR3 protein. The sample yields about 310,000 distinct CDR3 sequences, about 62% seen once. Study-wide findings and caveats: Researchers found tumor-adjacent and tumor-blood pairs overlapped less than tumor region pairs. When set against blood, tumors had a significantly higher top-250-clone fraction (p = 0.039). Bulk samples went unsorted, so CD4+ and CD8+ repertoires were not compared.

Worth noting for this clonotype: Its antigen is currently unknown. Germline is not matched at one junction end, which may reflect a read error.

Specimen: peripheral blood. This sequence originates from a man aged 35 to 55 with primary liver carcinoma and hepatitis B virus infection.

CDR3 loop: CTSREGGGRETQYF. In nucleotides, the CDR3 is TGTACCAGCCGGGAGGGTGGCGGGAGAGAAACGCAGTATTTT. The V gene is TRBV6-1, the J gene TRBJ2-3; 8 bases agree with TRBD2. The germline V gene encodes CDR1 MNHNS and CDR2 SASEGT. This CDR3 has 14 residues.